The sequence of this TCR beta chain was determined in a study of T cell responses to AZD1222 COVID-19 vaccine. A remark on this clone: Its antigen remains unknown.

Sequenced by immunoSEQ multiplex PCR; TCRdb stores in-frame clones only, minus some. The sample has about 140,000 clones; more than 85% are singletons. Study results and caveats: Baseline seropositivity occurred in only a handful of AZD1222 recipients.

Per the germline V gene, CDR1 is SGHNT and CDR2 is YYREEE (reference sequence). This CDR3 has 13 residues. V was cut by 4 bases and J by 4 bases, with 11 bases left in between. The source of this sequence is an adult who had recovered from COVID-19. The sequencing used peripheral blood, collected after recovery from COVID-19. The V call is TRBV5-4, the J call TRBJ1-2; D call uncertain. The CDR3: CASSNYGIYGYTF. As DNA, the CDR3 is TGTGCCAGCAGCAACTACGGGATCTATGGCTACACCTTC.